This is a list of T cell receptor beta chains from one sample in a study of CD8 T cells in Susac syndrome. TCRdb re-called the immunoSEQ multiplex PCR reads through MiXCR, storing one row per CDR3 protein. The sample yields over 350,000 distinct CDR3 sequences, approximately 85% seen once. Sequenced: CD8+ T cells from PBMCs. The receptors derive from a human donor with multiple sclerosis. CDR3s include the opening cysteine and the closing phenylalanine or tryptophan. A D gene is named only where the DNA matches it firmly. Clone size is shown for a subset of rows, as once, few, many or a class of expanded clone.

V gene	J gene	clone size	D gene	CDR3 DNA	CDR3 protein
TRBV20-1	TRBJ2-1	once	TRBD1	TGCAGTGCTCCCGGGACAGGGGGCGTGGAGCAGTTCTTC	CSAPGTGGVEQFF
TRBV29-1	TRBJ2-1	few	-	TGCAGCGTTGAACTCATCGGCTCAAATGAGCAGTTCTTC	CSVELIGSNEQFF
TRBV30	TRBJ2-7	-	TRBD2	TGTGCCTGGAGTGTAGGGACTAGTTCCTCCAGCGAGCAGTACTTC	CAWSVGTSSSSEQYF
TRBV19	TRBJ2-1	-	TRBD2	TGTGCCAGTAGTATGACTAGCGGGGGGGCCTTCTACAATGAGCAGTTCTTC	CASSMTSGGAFYNEQFF
TRBV27	TRBJ1-2	-	-	TGTGCCAGCAGTTTATGGTCGACGGCTAACTATGGCTACACCTTC	CASSLWSTANYGYTF
TRBV2	TRBJ1-1	-	-	TGTGCCAGCAGTGGTGCTGGCGCACTTACTGAAGCTTTCTTT	CASSGAGALTEAFF
TRBV29-1	TRBJ2-7	-	-	TGCAGCGTTGTGACAGACCTCTACGAGCAGTACTTC	CSVVTDLYEQYF
TRBV3-1	TRBJ2-3	-	TRBD1	TGTGCCAGCAGCCCAGGGGGGACAGGGACAGATACGCAGTATTTT	CASSPGGTGTDTQYF
TRBV12-3/TRBV12-4	TRBJ2-7	-	-	TGTGCCAGCAGTTCCCACCCCTACGAGCAGTACTTC	CASSSHPYEQYF
TRBV30	TRBJ1-2	-	-	TGTGCCTGGAGTGTACGGGGGGGCGATGGCTACACCTTC	CAWSVRGGDGYTF
TRBV11-2	TRBJ1-3	-	-	TGTGCCAGCAGCTTAGTTTTCTTCGAACCTGGAAACACCATATATTTT	CASSLVFFEPGNTIYF
TRBV12-3/TRBV12-4	TRBJ2-3	once	TRBD1	TGTGCCAGCAGGGAGGCGGGACAGGGGAAATTGGATACGCAGTATTTT	CASREAGQGKLDTQYF
TRBV29-1	TRBJ2-7	-	TRBD2	TGCAGCGTTGAAGATCACGGCCTAGCGGGAGGAATCAACGAGCAGTACTTC	CSVEDHGLAGGINEQYF
TRBV10-3	TRBJ2-5	-	-	TGTGCCATCAGTGAAAAGGGAGAAGAGACCCAGTACTTC	CAISEKGEETQYF
TRBV2	TRBJ2-7	-	TRBD1	TGTGCCAGCAGGGACAGGGACGAGCAGTACTTC	CASRDRDEQYF
TRBV5-1	TRBJ2-5	-	-	TGCGCCAGCAGCTTGGCCCCAGGGGTTCGAGAGACCCAGTACTTC	CASSLAPGVRETQYF
TRBV19	TRBJ1-4	-	TRBD1	TGTGCCACCGAGGGACAGGAGAATGAAAAACTGTTTTTT	CATEGQENEKLFF
TRBV20-1	TRBJ2-3	-	TRBD2	TGCAGTGCTCGAGGAGAGGTGCTAGAGATAGCGGGAGGGCCCACAGATACGCAGTATTTT	CSARGEVLEIAGGPTDTQYF
TRBV11-2	TRBJ2-2	-	TRBD1	TGTGCCAGCACCGGACAGGGTATTGGCGGGGAGCTGTTTTTT	CASTGQGIGGELFF
TRBV4-1	TRBJ1-1	-	-	TGCGCCAGCAGCCAGGGTTCAGGGAAGAACACTGAAGCTTTCTTT	CASSQGSGKNTEAFF
TRBV5-1	TRBJ2-1	-	TRBD1	TGCGCCAGCAGCCTAGGGGACAGCGCCCTCAATGAGCAGTTCTTC	CASSLGDSALNEQFF
TRBV5-5	TRBJ1-2	-	TRBD1	TGTGCCAGCAGGTCGACAGGGGATTATGGCTACACCTTC	CASRSTGDYGYTF
TRBV4-1	TRBJ1-5	-	-	TGCGCCAGCAGCCAAGACGGGCTTTTAGATCAGCCCCAGCATTTT	CASSQDGLLDQPQHF
TRBV20-1	TRBJ2-7	-	-	TGCAGTGCTAGCCCGCCCCAGGGGGAGGACGTCGAGCAGTACTTC	CSASPPQGEDVEQYF
TRBV7-3	TRBJ1-2	-	-	TGTGCCAGCAGCCCCTCCTCAGACGGATTCTATGGCTACACCTTC	CASSPSSDGFYGYTF
TRBV30	TRBJ1-1	-	-	TGTGCCGGCGGTTATGGGGTAACGGGGACTGAAGCTTTCTTT	CAGGYGVTGTEAFF